This T cell receptor (beta chain) was recovered during a study of vaccination effects on CD4 cells after COVID-19. Germline V lookup: CDR1 KGHDR, CDR2 SFDVKD. Trimming took 12 bases from V and 3 from J, leaving 20 bases between them. This CDR3 comprises 14 residues. Some clones are missing from TCRdb's copy, which holds only in-frame ones; the method was immunoSEQ multiplex PCR. The repertoire has 50,000 to 65,000 clones, 60% to 80% of them found once; the top ten carry 6%. Before sequencing, viral peptide pools were used by the ViraFEST assay to expand antigen-specific CD4+ T cells. Between days 10 and 11 of culture, CD4+ T cells were separated out. Vaccinated recipients, who were negative for nucleocapsid antibodies, had no history of SARS-CoV-2 infection. Details on this clone: Its cognate antigen is unknown.

The TCR was taken from a human donor who received a COVID-19 vaccine. The genes are TRBV24-1 and TRBJ2-7; D gene uncertain. Sequenced material: CD4+ T cells from PBMCs cultured with HCoV-OC43 spike peptides, taken before COVID-19 vaccination. Subset in this sample: HCoV-OC43 spike overlapping peptide pool stimulation. CDR3 protein: CAPHLPSGVYEQYV. Here the CDR3 DNA reads TGTGCCCCTCATTTGCCGTCTGGGGTCTACGAGCAGTACGTC.